This T cell receptor beta chain was captured in a study of blood T cell repertoires in COVID-19. In the study overall: COVID-19 samples from acute and convalescent phases originated in the United States, Italy and Spain. Sources were T cells, B-cell-depleted T cells, or PBMCs; the material itself was cDNA or gDNA.

In the authors' workflow: Reference gene primer amplification gave estimated nucleated cell counts. Libraries were prepared by immunoSEQ multiplex PCR; TCRdb keeps only in-frame clonotypes and omits some of them. V and J calls and clone size are as listed in that table; D and trimming were resolved from the DNA. Among about 73,000 clones, nearly 90% were seen once, and the ten largest hold around 10%. Input material: peripheral blood. This receptor was obtained from a man older than 75 with acute or convalescent COVID-19.

CDR3 amino acids: CASSERLAQRGAFSYEQYF. For the CDR3, the DNA is TGTGCCAGCAGTGAACGTCTCGCCCAGCGGGGGGCTTTCTCCTACGAGCAGTACTTC. The gene calls are TRBV6-1 and TRBJ2-7, with 9 bases that match TRBD2. Germline-derived CDR1 and CDR2 are MNHNS and SASEGT. With V trimmed by 2 bases and J by 0 bases, 14 bases remained unmatched. The CDR3 sequence is 19 residues long.